This T cell receptor beta chain was sequenced in a study of breast tumors, draining lymph nodes, adjacent tissues. Points from the study as a whole: Compared with lymph nodes, tumors were less diverse; compared with nontumor tissue, more. Data only fit, rather than demonstrated, lymph node origin of most tumor T cells. Luminal-like breast cancer showed significantly higher tumor–nontumor repertoire similarity than basal-like.

The lymph nodes were axillary draining lymph nodes from breast cancer patients. About this clonotype: Its antigen is unidentified.

Germline assignment: CDR1 SGHTA and CDR2 FQGTGA. Trimming left V 1 base short and J 10 bases short, with 14 bases between. The CDR3 is 14 residues long. Via MiXCR, TCRdb re-called the multiplex PCR reads, giving one row per CDR3 protein. This sample carries about 120,000 distinct CDR3 sequences, around 20% of them seen once, and the ten largest clones take more than 3%. The sample was axillary lymph node tissue. The J gene is TRBJ2-4, the V gene TRBV7-3, with D possibly being TRBD1 (6 bases). The clonotype comes from a female donor with breast cancer. Some clones in this sample may be carry-over from other donors' samples. This chain's CDR3 is CASSLRGSGDIQYF. For the CDR3, the DNA is TGTGCCAGCAGCTTAAGGGGTTCAGGGGATATTCAGTACTTC.